Listed here are 23 T cell receptor beta chains from one sample, sequenced in a study of blood T cell repertoires in COVID-19. Repertoires were generated with immunoSEQ multiplex PCR, while TCRdb's copy carries only in-frame clones and drops some. Of 55,000 to 75,000 clones in the sample, about four fifths are singletons; the top ten hold under 30%. The sample comprised peripheral blood. The origin of the receptors is a man between 65 and 80 years old with acute or convalescent COVID-19.

The rearrangement uses TRBV28 and TRBJ1-2; 7 bases are a match to TRBD1. V shed 2 bases, J shed 4 bases, and the junction held 7 bases outside the gene matches. Germline lookup yields CDR1 MDHEN and CDR2 SYDVKM. The CDR3 has 15 amino acids. CDR3 bases: TGTGCCAGCAGTTTAGGTGCAGGGGGTGGCTATGGCTACACCTTC. Amino acid sequence: CASSLGAGGGYGYTF.

The rearrangement joins TRBV29-1 to TRBJ2-7; D is perhaps TRBD1 (5 bases). CDR1 SQVTM and CDR2 ANQGSEA come from the germline V gene. The CDR3 loop spans 13 amino acids. V dropped 4 bases and J dropped 2 bases, with 12 bases sitting between them. The CDR3 loop is CSVGVGRAYEQYF. The CDR3 DNA follows: TGCAGCGTTGGTGTTGGCAGGGCCTACGAGCAGTACTTC.

The V gene is TRBV5-1, the J gene TRBJ2-6, with D tentatively TRBD2 (5 bases). The V end lost 4 bases, the J end lost 0 bases, and 11 bases lay between the germline ends. Germline loops: CDR1 SGHRS, CDR2 YFSETQ. The CDR3 length is 16 residues. The CDR3 DNA is TGCGCCAGCAGCCCTCGACGGGACTCTGGGGCCAACGTCCTGACTTTC. Amino acids: CASSPRRDSGANVLTF. The variable domain in full, completed from reference TRBV5-1 and TRBJ2-6, reads KAGVTQTPRYLIKTRGQQVTLSCSPISGHRSVSWYQQTPGQGLQFLFEYFSETQRNKGNFPGRFSGRQFSNSRSEMNVSTLELGDSALYLCASSPRRDSGANVLTFGAGSRLTVL.

The rearrangement joins TRBV27 to TRBJ2-1; no reliable D call. The germline gives CDR1 MNHEY, CDR2 SMNVEV (reference sequence). V lost 6 bases and J 7 bases, leaving 7 bases between the germline ends. This CDR3 region has 11 residues. The DNA for the CDR3 is TGTGCCAGCAGGGTGCTAAATGAGCAGTTCTTC. Encoded protein: CASRVLNEQFF.

Concerning this clone: The same CDR3 is also encoded by other DNA sequences in this sample. The V gene is TRBV3-1 (or the pseudogene TRBV3-2), the J gene TRBJ1-1; D is perhaps TRBD1 (5 bases). Trimming took off 4 bases at V and 5 bases at J, with 11 bases between the two ends. Looked up from germline, CDR1 is LGHDT and CDR2 is YNNKEL (reference sequence). This CDR3 region has 13 residues. In DNA form, the CDR3 reads TGTGCCAGCAGCCGGCCGGAGGGGACTGAAGCTTTCTTT. Translation gives CASSRPEGTEAFF.

This chain joins TRBV18 and TRBJ2-1, with 10 bases lining up with TRBD1. CDR3 length equals 17 residues. CDR1 and CDR2 from the germline V gene are KGHSH and LQKENI. J lost 3 bases, V lost 0 bases, and 5 bases had no gene match. The CDR3, as DNA: TGTGCCAGCTCACCACCCCGGACAGGGGGGGACTACAATGAGCAGTTCTTC. It translates to CASSPPRTGGDYNEQFF. Supplemented by reference TRBV18 and TRBJ2-1, the full variable domain reads NAGVMQNPRHLVRRRGQEARLRCSPMKGHSHVYWYRQLPEEGLKFMVYLQKENIIDESGMPKERFSAEFPKEGPSILRIQQVVRGDSAAYFCASSPPRTGGDYNEQFFGPGTRLTVL.

V gene TRBV15 combines with J gene TRBJ1-3; TRBD1 might be the D (6 bases). Looked up from germline, CDR1 is LNHNV and CDR2 is YYDKDF (reference sequence). CDR3 length: 16 residues. Trimming cost V 1 base and J 0 bases, with 10 bases left between them. The CDR3 here is CATSRAVRGSGNTIYF. Here the CDR3 DNA reads TGTGCCACCAGCAGAGCTGTCAGGGGCTCTGGAAACACCATATATTTT.

This clone has only one observation. V is TRBV4-1 and J is TRBJ2-1; possible D gene TRBD2, 6 bases. The CDR3 runs to 14 residues. The germline gives CDR1 MGHRA, CDR2 YSYEKL. V lost 0 bases and J 3 bases, leaving 6 bases between the germline ends. The CDR3 DNA is TGCGCCAGCAGCCAAGAGGGACTCTACAATGAGCAGTTCTTC. Protein sequence: CASSQEGLYNEQFF.

V gene TRBV3-1 (or the pseudogene TRBV3-2) combines with J gene TRBJ1-2; no firm D call. Germline lookup yields CDR1 LGHDT and CDR2 YNNKEL (reference sequence). V was cut by 4 bases and J by 4 bases, with 13 bases left in between. The CDR3 has 14 amino acids. The DNA of the CDR3 is TGTGCCAGCAGCCCCCAAGGACTGTCCTATGGCTACACCTTC. Translating it yields CASSPQGLSYGYTF.

V usage is TRBV5-1 and J usage is TRBJ1-4; D is ambiguous. CDR1 and CDR2 (germline): SGHRS, YFSETQ. Trimming cost V 0 bases and J 0 bases, with 6 bases left between them. This CDR3 is built from 15 residues. The CDR3 DNA follows: TGCGCCAGCAGCTTGGAACCGGCAACTAATGAAAAACTGTTTTTT. Translated: CASSLEPATNEKLFF.

CDR3 in DNA: TGCAGCGTTGAAGACCTTCAGGGGGCTATCGCTGGAAACACCATATATTTT. Its translation is CSVEDLQGAIAGNTIYF. The V call is TRBV29-1, the J call TRBJ1-3; 8 bases line up with TRBD1. V shed 0 bases and J 2 bases; nucleotides not matched to a gene: 9. The CDR3 is 17 amino acids. The V gene's germline CDR1 is SQVTM and CDR2 ANQGSEA. The whole variable domain, filled in from reference TRBV29-1 and TRBJ1-3, reads SAVISQKPSRDICQRGTSLTIQCQVDSQVTMMFWYRQQPGQSLTLIATANQGSEATYESGFVIDKFPISRPNLTFSTLTVSNMSPEDSSIYLCSVEDLQGAIAGNTIYFGEGSWLTVV.

This rearrangement joins TRBV28 to TRBJ1-5; D gene uncertain. The germline V and J ends were trimmed by 3 bases and 0 bases, with 6 bases remaining between them. This CDR3 spans 14 amino acids. The V gene's germline CDR1 is MDHEN and CDR2 SYDVKM. The DNA for the CDR3 is TGTGCCAGCAGTTTGATCGGTAGCAATCAGCCCCAGCATTTT. Its translation: CASSLIGSNQPQHF.

The genes are TRBV28 and TRBJ1-5; 9 bases map to TRBD1. The CDR3 runs to 15 residues. With 6 bases clipped from V and 2 bases from J, the junction kept 5 bases outside the gene matches. Germline lookup yields CDR1 MDHEN and CDR2 SYDVKM. The CDR3 reads CASSGQGYGNQPQHF. As DNA, the CDR3 is TGTGCCAGCAGCGGACAGGGGTACGGCAATCAGCCCCAGCATTTT.

The CDR3 DNA is TGCAGTGCTAGTGAGCTTCCAGGAAGCTCCTACAATGAGCAGTTCTTC. Residues: CSASELPGSSYNEQFF. This chain links TRBV20-1 with TRBJ2-1, with D hard to call. Trimming cost V 3 bases and J 0 bases, with 15 bases left between them. Germline assignment: CDR1 DFQATT and CDR2 SNEGSKA (reference sequence). This CDR3 is built from 16 residues.

The chain couples TRBV7-9 to TRBJ2-7, with D perhaps TRBD2 (5 bases). Deletions cut 5 bases from V and 7 bases from J, with 12 bases between. Germline CDR1 is SEHNR and CDR2 is FQNEAQ (reference sequence). The CDR3 totals 12 residues. The CDR3 sequence is CASSLEVGEQYF. The DNA of the CDR3 is TGTGCCAGCAGCCTGGAGGTGGGGGAGCAGTACTTC.

The chain has TRBV28 and TRBJ2-7, with TRBD1 matching over 7 bases. The CDR3 is made up of 13 amino acids. V dropped 5 bases and J dropped 6; count of bases not matched to a gene: 7. Germline values: CDR1 MDHEN, CDR2 SYDVKM. The CDR3 protein is CASSQDRMGEQYF. The DNA of the CDR3 is TGTGCCAGCAGTCAGGACAGGATGGGCGAGCAGTACTTC.

The chain couples TRBV10-1 to TRBJ1-1; D is unclear. Germline CDR1 and CDR2: WNHNN and SYGVQD (reference sequence). The CDR3 length is 14 residues. V was shortened by 3 bases and J by 1 base, with 9 bases between the two germline ends. CDR3 in DNA: TGCGCCAGCAGTGATACAGCCTCGAACACTGAAGCTTTCTTT. The encoded protein is CASSDTASNTEAFF.

The chain joins TRBV20-1 to TRBJ1-2; D remains unclear. Germline CDR1 reads DFQATT; CDR2 reads SNEGSKA (reference sequence). The CDR3 loop spans 11 amino acids. Trimming stripped 6 bases from V and 7 bases from J, with 12 bases between. In DNA form, the CDR3 reads TGCAGTGCCGCTGCGAGGGCTGGCTACACCTTC. Its translation: CSAAARAGYTF.

The chain carries TRBV2 and TRBJ1-1; no firm D call. V lost 7 bases, J lost 2 bases, and 14 bases lay in between. CDR1 SNHLY and CDR2 FYNNEI come from the germline V gene. This CDR3 has 14 amino acids. Here the CDR3 DNA reads TGTGCCAGCAATCCAATCCGAGCTAACACTGAAGCTTTCTTT. It codes for CASNPIRANTEAFF.

This chain connects TRBV28 to TRBJ2-7; TRBD1 agrees at 7 bases. Germline V gene data show CDR1 as MDHEN and CDR2 as SYDVKM. V was pared by 5 bases and J by 0 bases, with 4 bases of the junction left unmatched. The CDR3 length is 14 residues. CDR3 in amino acids: CASSRQGSSYEQYF. In nucleotides, the CDR3 is TGTGCCAGCAGTAGACAGGGAAGCTCCTACGAGCAGTACTTC.

This CDR3 reads CSVEFAENTEAFF. CDR3 bases: TGCAGCGTTGAATTCGCAGAGAACACTGAAGCTTTCTTT. The rearrangement uses TRBV29-1 and TRBJ1-1; D remains unclear. Trimming removed 2 bases at V and 1 base at J, with 8 bases between. CDR1 SQVTM and CDR2 ANQGSEA come from the germline V gene. The CDR3 is 13 residues long. Supplemented by reference TRBV29-1 and TRBJ1-1, the full variable domain reads SAVISQKPSRDICQRGTSLTIQCQVDSQVTMMFWYRQQPGQSLTLIATANQGSEATYESGFVIDKFPISRPNLTFSTLTVSNMSPEDSSIYLCSVEFAENTEAFFGQGTRLTVV.

The V and J genes are TRBV19 and TRBJ1-5; D is perhaps TRBD1 (6 bases). The CDR3 runs 16 residues. V lost 5 bases, J lost 0 bases, and 14 bases lay in between. CDR1 is LNHDA, CDR2 SQIVND, per germline (reference sequence). This chain's CDR3 is CASSPRQVNSNQPQHF. DNA of the CDR3: TGTGCCAGTAGTCCAAGACAGGTTAATAGCAATCAGCCCCAGCATTTT.

This chain connects TRBV7-9 to TRBJ2-1; D is perhaps TRBD1 (6 bases). The CDR3 covers 12 residues. Germline V CDR1 and CDR2: SEHNR, FQNEAQ (reference sequence). V lost 6 bases and J lost 7, with 10 bases in between. The CDR3 nucleotides are TGTGCCAGCAGGGGGGCAGGGAATGAGCAGTTCTTC. Protein: CASRGAGNEQFF.